The clone carrying this T cell receptor (beta chain) is a singleton in its sample. The source of the sample is a study of blood T cell repertoires in COVID-19. Only in-frame clones appear in the TCRdb table, and some are missing; sequencing was by immunoSEQ multiplex PCR. The sample has fewer than 300,000 clones, more than 85% seen once. Trimming cost V 4 bases and J 6 bases; bases outside gene matches: 3. The CDR3 sequence is 13 residues long. Germline V gene lookup returns CDR1 SGHRS and CDR2 YFSETQ. The sequenced sample consisted of peripheral blood. The sequence came from a man aged 25 to 40 with acute or convalescent COVID-19. The V gene is TRBV5-1, the J gene TRBJ2-1; TRBD2 agrees at 8 bases. The CDR3 sequence is CASSPGGFNEQFF. For the CDR3, the DNA is TGCGCCAGCAGCCCGGGGGGGTTCAATGAGCAGTTCTTC.